This T cell receptor (beta chain) was recorded in a study of shared clonotypes between healthy human individuals (dated by TCRdb to 2020 to 2021). A note on the overall study: The cohort comprised a couple of women and three men aged 18 to 49 years. For each donor, CD4 naive and CD4 memory were each run on three plates, CD8 naive on two plates, and CD8 memory on one plate. To estimate repertoire size and how much clonotypes are shared between individuals, the study performed deep sequencing of blood TCR repertoires from a few healthy adults. Libraries were prepared and TCR repertoires were sequenced by different laboratories using diverse techniques, in order to increase sequencing depth and limit assay-specific biases. Each donor's leukapheresis produced roughly between roughly 0.94 and 9.5 billion PBMCs. Overall study outcomes, separate from this receptor: Because the study included a small number of donors, the genetic and exposure-history diversity represented was limited. Compared with non-shared clonotypes, clonotypes shared by all four sorted-subset donors had higher generation probabilities. When several donors were compared, the shared fraction of clonotypes was roughly 4.8% for naive CD4, about 4% for naive CD8, roughly 2.5% for memory CD4, and 0.4% for memory CD8. Larger estimated clonotype richness was generally found for naive subsets than for memory subsets. Based on pairwise subsampling, the degree of clonotype sharing among donors was expected to be affected by sequencing depth. Sampling was limited to blood, and TCR repertoires in tissue likely differ from TCR repertoires in blood. Even with the large sequencing depth, rarefaction of the sorted-subset datasets indicated that sequencing was incomplete.

CD8 naive samples were obtained by positive selection for CCR7 among CD45RO-negative cells, yielding a CD45RA+CCR7+ population from which TemRA cells were excluded. The donors were healthy, HIV-negative adults who had no recently reported acute infections or vaccinations. Every donor was a Caucasian adult living in Nashville, Tennessee, USA. After blood collection by leukapheresis, PBMCs were isolated using Ficoll-Histopaque density gradient centrifugation and then cryopreserved in the vapor phase of liquid nitrogen. Analytical flow cytometry was used to check the purity and quantity of every magnetically sorted T cell population. Genomic DNA was isolated from each sorted fraction and quantified by UV absorbance on a Nanodrop 2000c. Regarding this clone: What antigen it recognizes has not been identified. The record has no base qualities; no much larger clone is one base away.

Using the deep immunoSEQ assay, multiplex PCR amplified TCR CDR3 regions from genomic DNA. Genomic DNA extracted from each cell subset was distributed evenly over all wells of several immunoSEQ 96-well plates, and each plate served as one replicate. For sorted subsets, each replicate PCR was loaded with roughly 190 ng genomic DNA, equivalent to about 30,000 T cell genomes. Purified libraries were quantified with a Qubit 3.0 fluorometer, sized on a Bioanalyzer 2100, and re-quantified with the KAPA Library Quantification kit. A separate single-read 150-cycle Illumina NextSeq 550 flow cell was used to sequence each immunoSEQ 96-well plate. For the original study's pipeline: The immunoSEQ output contained only junctional sequences without quality scores, so filtering could not match that applied to full-length reads. Sequences were annotated with PyIR, a Python wrapper for IgBLAST v1.9, using IMGT germline references to assign V/J genes and CDR3. Reads were filtered out if the reads had weak V/J assignments (E-value above 1e-6), no CDR3, stop codons, out-of-frame junctions, or ambiguous translated residues. V3J clonotypes were defined as sequences sharing an identical inferred V gene, J gene, and CDR3 amino acid sequence. To compute the percentage overlap between repertoires, the number of shared unique clonotypes was divided by the size of the smaller repertoire. RTK rarefaction, the Chao1 estimator, and Recon v2.1 estimates of unobserved clonotypes were used to assess repertoire richness. Generation probabilities were computed with OLGA for all TCRbeta clonotypes obtained by the gDNA method from several donors. Not all clones reach the TCRdb copy of this immuneACCESS table, which keeps in-frame sequences only. Checked studies attribute under half of the gap to unresolved V genes and leave the rest unexplained. V and J calls and clone size follow that table, whereas D and trimming were derived from the DNA. The sample records under 850,000 clones, about 91% of which are singletons. The biggest ten clones account for approximately 25% of the sample.

The V end loses 3 bases and the J end loses 4 bases, and a stretch of 6 bases separates them. Based on the germline V gene (reference sequence), the CDR1 and CDR2 sequences are DFQATT and SNEGSKA. The CDR3 sequence holds 11 residues, the cysteine and phenylalanine included. Only the CDR3 DNA stays, 33 bases, in frame from base 1. The chain is made from TRBV20-1 and TRBJ1-1; too little of a D gene remains to name it. Specimen: naive CD8+ T cells sorted from blood. Read against the paper, the sample's cell subset or site label means: CD45RA+CCR7+. This TCR came from a man younger than 45 in good health. The nucleotides read TGCAGTGCTAGTTATGGCACTGAAGCTTTCTTT. Its translation reads: CSASYGTEAFF.